What follows is one TCR beta chain and its context. The data derive from a study of response to subunit inactivated influenza vaccine. V dropped 7 bases and J dropped 2 bases, with 15 bases sitting between them. The CDR3 runs to 14 residues. From germline, CDR1 is MNHNS and CDR2 SASEGT. TCRdb used MiXCR to reprocess the RT-PCR reads, holding one entry per CDR3 protein. Among around 570,000 distinct CDR3 sequences, approximately 10% were seen once, and the ten largest hold roughly 9.6%. These same records also appear under a second study, on T cells expressing NK-cell markers. As that report states: The cDNA for TCR beta came from 5'RACE template switching with UMIs. Eight donors were sequenced, seven testing HCMV-seropositive and one testing seronegative. The CD3+CD56-NKG2C+ fraction of four donors was likewise dominated by these clonotypes.

The J gene is TRBJ2-7, the V gene TRBV6-1; D is unresolved. The specimen comprised PBMCs from blood, sampled on the day of vaccination. The receptor's source is a man aged 50-60 years who received an inactivated influenza vaccine. The CDR3 coding sequence is TGTGCCAGCAACCCCGGACGTGACGCCTACGAGCAGTACTTC. It yields the protein CASNPGRDAYEQYF.